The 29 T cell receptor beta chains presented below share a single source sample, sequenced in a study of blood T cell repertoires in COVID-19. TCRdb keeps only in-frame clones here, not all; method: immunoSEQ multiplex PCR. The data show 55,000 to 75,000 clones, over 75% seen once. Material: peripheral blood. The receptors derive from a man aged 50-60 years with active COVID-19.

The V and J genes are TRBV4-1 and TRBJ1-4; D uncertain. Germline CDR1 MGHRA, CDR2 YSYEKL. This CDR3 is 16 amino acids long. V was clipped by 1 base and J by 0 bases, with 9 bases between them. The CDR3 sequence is CASSQGRGATNEKLFF. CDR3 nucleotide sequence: TGCGCCAGCAGCCAAGGCCGCGGGGCAACTAATGAAAAACTGTTTTTT.

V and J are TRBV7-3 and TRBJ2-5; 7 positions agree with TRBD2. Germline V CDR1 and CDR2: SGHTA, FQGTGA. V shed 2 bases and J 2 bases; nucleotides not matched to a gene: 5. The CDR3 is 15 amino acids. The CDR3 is CASSLGRGVQETQYF. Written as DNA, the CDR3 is TGTGCCAGCAGCTTAGGTCGGGGGGTACAAGAGACCCAGTACTTC.

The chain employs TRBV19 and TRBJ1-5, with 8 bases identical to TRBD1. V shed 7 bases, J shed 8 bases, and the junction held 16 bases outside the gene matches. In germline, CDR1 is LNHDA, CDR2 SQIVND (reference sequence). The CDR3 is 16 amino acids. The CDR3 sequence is CASKPGWTGTEKPQHF. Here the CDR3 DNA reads TGTGCCAGTAAACCAGGGTGGACAGGGACGGAAAAGCCCCAGCATTTT.

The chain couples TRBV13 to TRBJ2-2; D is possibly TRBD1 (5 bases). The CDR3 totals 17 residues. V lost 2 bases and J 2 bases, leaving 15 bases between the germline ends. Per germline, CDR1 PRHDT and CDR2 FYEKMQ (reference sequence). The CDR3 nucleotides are TGTGCCAGCAGCTTAAAATCTGGGGCGAGTAACACCGGGGAGCTGTTTTTT. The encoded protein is CASSLKSGASNTGELFF.

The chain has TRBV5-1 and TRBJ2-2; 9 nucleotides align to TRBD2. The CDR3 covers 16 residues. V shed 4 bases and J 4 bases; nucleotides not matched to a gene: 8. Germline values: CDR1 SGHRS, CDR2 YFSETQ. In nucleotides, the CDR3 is TGCGCCAGCAGCCCCGGACGCGGGGGGGCCACCGGGGAGCTGTTTTTT. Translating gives CASSPGRGGATGELFF.

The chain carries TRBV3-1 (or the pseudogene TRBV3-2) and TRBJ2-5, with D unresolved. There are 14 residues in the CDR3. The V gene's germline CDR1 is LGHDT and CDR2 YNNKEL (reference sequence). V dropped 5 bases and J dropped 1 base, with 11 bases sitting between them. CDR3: CASSVAPLQETQYF. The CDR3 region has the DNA TGTGCCAGCAGCGTAGCCCCACTCCAAGAGACCCAGTACTTC.

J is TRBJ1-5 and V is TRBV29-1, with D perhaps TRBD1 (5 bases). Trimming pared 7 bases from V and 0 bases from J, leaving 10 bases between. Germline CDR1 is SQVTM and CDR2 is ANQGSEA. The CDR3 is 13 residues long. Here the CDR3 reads CSAQEHSNQPQHF. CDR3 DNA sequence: TGCAGCGCACAGGAACATAGCAATCAGCCCCAGCATTTT.

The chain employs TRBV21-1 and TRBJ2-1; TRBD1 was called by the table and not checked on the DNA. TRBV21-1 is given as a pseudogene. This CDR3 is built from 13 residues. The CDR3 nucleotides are TGTGCCAGCAGCAAAGAAGCCACAGGCGAGCAGTTCTTC. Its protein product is CASSKEATGEQFF.

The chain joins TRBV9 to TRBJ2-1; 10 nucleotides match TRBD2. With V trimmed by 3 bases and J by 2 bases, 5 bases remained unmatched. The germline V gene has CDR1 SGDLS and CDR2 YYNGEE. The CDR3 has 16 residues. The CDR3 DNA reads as TGTGCCAGCAGCGCCCTGACTAGCGGGCCCTACAATGAGCAGTTCTTC. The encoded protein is CASSALTSGPYNEQFF.

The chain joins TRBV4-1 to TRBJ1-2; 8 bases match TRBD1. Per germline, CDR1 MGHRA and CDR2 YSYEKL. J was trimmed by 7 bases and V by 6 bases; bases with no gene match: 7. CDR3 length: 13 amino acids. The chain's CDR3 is CASSPSGGFGYTF. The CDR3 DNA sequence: TGCGCCAGCAGTCCATCAGGGGGCTTTGGCTACACCTTC.

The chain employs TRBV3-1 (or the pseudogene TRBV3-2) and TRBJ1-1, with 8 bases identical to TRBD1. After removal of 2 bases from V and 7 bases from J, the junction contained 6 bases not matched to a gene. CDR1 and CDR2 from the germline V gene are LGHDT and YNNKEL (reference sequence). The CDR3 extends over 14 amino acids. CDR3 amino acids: CASSQYRGIGEAFF. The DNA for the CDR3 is TGTGCCAGCAGCCAATACAGGGGGATCGGTGAAGCTTTCTTT.

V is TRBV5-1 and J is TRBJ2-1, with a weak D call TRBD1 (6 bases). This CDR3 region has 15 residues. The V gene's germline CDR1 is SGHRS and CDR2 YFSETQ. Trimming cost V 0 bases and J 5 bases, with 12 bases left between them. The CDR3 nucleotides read TGCGCCAGCAGCTTGGTGGCCAGACAGGACAATGAGCAGTTCTTC. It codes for CASSLVARQDNEQFF.

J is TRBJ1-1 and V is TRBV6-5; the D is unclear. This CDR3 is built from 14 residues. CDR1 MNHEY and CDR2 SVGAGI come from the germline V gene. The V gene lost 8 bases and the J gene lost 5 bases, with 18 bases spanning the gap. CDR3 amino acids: CASLKRGGRTEAFF. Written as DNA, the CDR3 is TGTGCCAGCCTCAAACGGGGAGGAAGGACTGAAGCTTTCTTT.

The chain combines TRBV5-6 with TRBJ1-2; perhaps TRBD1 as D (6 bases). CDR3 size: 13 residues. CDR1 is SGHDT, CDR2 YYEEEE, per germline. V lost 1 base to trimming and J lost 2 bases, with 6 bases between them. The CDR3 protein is CASSLRGNYGYTF. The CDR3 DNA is TGTGCCAGCAGCTTGAGGGGGAACTATGGCTACACCTTC.

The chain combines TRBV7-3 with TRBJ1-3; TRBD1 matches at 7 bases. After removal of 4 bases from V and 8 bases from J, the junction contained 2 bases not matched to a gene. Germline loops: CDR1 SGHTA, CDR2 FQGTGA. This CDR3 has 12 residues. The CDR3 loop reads CASSSDRDTIYF. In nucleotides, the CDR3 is TGTGCCAGCAGCTCCGACAGGGACACCATATATTTT.

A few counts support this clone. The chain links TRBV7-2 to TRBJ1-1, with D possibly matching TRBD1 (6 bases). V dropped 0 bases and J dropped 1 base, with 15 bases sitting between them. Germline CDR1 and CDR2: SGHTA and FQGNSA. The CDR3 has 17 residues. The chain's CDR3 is CASSLAPGGRPNTEAFF. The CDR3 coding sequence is TGTGCCAGCAGCTTAGCCCCCGGGGGGCGACCGAACACTGAAGCTTTCTTT. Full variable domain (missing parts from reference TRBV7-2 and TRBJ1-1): GAGVSQSPSNKVTEKGKDVELRCDPISGHTALYWYRQSLGQGLEFLIYFQGNSAPDKSGLPSDRFSAERTGGSVSTLTIQRTQQEDSAVYLCASSLAPGGRPNTEAFFGQGTRLTVV.

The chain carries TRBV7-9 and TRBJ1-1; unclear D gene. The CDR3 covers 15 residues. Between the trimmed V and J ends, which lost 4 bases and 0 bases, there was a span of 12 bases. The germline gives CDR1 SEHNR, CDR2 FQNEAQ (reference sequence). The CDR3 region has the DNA TGTGCCAGCAGCTCGGGAGCGGTGGTGAACACTGAAGCTTTCTTT. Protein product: CASSSGAVVNTEAFF.

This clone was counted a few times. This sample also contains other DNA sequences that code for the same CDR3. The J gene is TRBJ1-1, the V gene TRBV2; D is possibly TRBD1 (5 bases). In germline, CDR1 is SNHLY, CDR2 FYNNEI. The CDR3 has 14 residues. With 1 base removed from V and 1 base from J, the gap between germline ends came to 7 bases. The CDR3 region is CASSEGRANTEAFF. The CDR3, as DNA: TGTGCCAGCAGTGAAGGCAGGGCGAACACTGAAGCTTTCTTT.

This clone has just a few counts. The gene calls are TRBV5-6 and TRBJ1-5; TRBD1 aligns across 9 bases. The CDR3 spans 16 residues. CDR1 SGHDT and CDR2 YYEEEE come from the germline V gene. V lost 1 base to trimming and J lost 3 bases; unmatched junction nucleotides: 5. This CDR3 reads CASSLFGTGNNQPQHF. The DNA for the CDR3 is TGTGCCAGCAGCTTGTTCGGGACAGGGAACAATCAGCCCCAGCATTTT.

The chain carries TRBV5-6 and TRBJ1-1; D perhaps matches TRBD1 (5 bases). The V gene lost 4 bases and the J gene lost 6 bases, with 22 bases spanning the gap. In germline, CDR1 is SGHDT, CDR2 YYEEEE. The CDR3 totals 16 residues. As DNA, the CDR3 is TGTGCCAGCAGCCCTGACCCGACCCGGAGGGGACCTGAAGCTTTCTTT. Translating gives CASSPDPTRRGPEAFF.

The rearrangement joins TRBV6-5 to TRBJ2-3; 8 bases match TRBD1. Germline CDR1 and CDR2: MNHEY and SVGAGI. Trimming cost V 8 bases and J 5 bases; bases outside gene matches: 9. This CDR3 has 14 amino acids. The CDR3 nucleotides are TGTGCCAGCGGGACAGGTCTCGTTGGAGATACGCAGTATTTT. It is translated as CASGTGLVGDTQYF.

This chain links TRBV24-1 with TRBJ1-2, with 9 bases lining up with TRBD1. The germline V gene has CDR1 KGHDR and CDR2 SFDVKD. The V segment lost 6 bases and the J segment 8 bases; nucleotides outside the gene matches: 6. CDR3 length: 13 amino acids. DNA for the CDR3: TGTGCCACCAGTTCTGGACAGGGGCGGGGCTACACCTTC. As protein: CATSSGQGRGYTF.

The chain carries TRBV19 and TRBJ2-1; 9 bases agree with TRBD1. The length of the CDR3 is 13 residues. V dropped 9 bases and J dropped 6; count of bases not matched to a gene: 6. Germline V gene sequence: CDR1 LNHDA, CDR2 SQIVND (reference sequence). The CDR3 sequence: CASLGQGGNEQFF. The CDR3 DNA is TGTGCCAGCCTGGGACAGGGAGGCAATGAGCAGTTCTTC.

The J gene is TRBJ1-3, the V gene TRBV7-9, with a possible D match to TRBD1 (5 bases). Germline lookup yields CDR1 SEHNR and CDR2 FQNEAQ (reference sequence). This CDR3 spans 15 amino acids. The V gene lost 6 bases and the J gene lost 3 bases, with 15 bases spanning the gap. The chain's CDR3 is CASSLGRERGNTIYF. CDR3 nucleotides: TGTGCCAGCAGTTTGGGGCGGGAACGTGGAAACACCATATATTTT.

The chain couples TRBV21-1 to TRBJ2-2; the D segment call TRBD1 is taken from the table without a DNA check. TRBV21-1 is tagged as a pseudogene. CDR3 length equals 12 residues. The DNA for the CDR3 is TGTGCCATTATGACAGGCACCGGGGAGCTGTTTTTT. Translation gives CAIMTGTGELFF.

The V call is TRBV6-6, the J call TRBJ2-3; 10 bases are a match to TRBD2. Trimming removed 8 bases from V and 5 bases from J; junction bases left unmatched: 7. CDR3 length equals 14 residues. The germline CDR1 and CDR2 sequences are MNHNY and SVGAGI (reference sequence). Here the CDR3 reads CASGSGGKVDTQYF. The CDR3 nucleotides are TGTGCCAGCGGTAGCGGGGGGAAAGTAGATACGCAGTATTTT.

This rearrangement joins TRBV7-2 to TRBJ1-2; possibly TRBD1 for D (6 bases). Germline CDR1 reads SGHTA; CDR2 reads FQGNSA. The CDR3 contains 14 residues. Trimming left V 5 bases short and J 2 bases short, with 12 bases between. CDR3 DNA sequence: TGTGCCAGCAGCCCGGGACAAAGAAACTATGGCTACACCTTC. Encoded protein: CASSPGQRNYGYTF.

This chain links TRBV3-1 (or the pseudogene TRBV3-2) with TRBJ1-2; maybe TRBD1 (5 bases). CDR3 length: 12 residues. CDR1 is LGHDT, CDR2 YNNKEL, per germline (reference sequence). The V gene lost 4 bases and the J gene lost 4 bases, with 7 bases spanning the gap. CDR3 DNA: TGTGCCAGCAGCCCTGGGGCCTATGGCTACACCTTC. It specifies CASSPGAYGYTF.

As DNA, the CDR3 is TGTGCCAGCCTTGAGGGGGGGAATCCAATGAATGGCTACACCTTC. The encoded protein is CASLEGGNPMNGYTF. This chain links TRBV28 with TRBJ1-2, with D perhaps matching TRBD1 (6 bases). CDR1 MDHEN and CDR2 SYDVKM come from the germline V gene. The CDR3 totals 15 residues. Trimming shortened V by 8 bases and J by 6 bases, and 22 bases separated the two germline ends.